This note documents a single T cell receptor beta chain sequence. The entry originates in a study of cytomegalovirus exposure and HLA in healthy donors. Primers: 60 Vbeta forward and 13 Jbeta reverse. Data came from immunoSEQ multiplex PCR; TCRdb stores just in-frame clones and leaves some out. The sample has 100,000 to 150,000 clones, 75% to 80% seen once; the top ten hold about 1.1%. Germline loops: CDR1 SGHTA, CDR2 FQGNSA. V lost 1 base, J lost 1 base, and 7 bases lay in between. The CDR3 extends over 14 amino acids. V and J are TRBV7-2 and TRBJ1-1; weak D call: TRBD1 (5 bases). Sequencing input: PBMCs. This receptor was taken from a male donor in good health and CMV-seronegative. CDR3 residues: CASSLVGQNTEAFF. For the CDR3, the DNA is TGTGCCAGCAGCTTAGTTGGACAGAACACTGAAGCTTTCTTT.